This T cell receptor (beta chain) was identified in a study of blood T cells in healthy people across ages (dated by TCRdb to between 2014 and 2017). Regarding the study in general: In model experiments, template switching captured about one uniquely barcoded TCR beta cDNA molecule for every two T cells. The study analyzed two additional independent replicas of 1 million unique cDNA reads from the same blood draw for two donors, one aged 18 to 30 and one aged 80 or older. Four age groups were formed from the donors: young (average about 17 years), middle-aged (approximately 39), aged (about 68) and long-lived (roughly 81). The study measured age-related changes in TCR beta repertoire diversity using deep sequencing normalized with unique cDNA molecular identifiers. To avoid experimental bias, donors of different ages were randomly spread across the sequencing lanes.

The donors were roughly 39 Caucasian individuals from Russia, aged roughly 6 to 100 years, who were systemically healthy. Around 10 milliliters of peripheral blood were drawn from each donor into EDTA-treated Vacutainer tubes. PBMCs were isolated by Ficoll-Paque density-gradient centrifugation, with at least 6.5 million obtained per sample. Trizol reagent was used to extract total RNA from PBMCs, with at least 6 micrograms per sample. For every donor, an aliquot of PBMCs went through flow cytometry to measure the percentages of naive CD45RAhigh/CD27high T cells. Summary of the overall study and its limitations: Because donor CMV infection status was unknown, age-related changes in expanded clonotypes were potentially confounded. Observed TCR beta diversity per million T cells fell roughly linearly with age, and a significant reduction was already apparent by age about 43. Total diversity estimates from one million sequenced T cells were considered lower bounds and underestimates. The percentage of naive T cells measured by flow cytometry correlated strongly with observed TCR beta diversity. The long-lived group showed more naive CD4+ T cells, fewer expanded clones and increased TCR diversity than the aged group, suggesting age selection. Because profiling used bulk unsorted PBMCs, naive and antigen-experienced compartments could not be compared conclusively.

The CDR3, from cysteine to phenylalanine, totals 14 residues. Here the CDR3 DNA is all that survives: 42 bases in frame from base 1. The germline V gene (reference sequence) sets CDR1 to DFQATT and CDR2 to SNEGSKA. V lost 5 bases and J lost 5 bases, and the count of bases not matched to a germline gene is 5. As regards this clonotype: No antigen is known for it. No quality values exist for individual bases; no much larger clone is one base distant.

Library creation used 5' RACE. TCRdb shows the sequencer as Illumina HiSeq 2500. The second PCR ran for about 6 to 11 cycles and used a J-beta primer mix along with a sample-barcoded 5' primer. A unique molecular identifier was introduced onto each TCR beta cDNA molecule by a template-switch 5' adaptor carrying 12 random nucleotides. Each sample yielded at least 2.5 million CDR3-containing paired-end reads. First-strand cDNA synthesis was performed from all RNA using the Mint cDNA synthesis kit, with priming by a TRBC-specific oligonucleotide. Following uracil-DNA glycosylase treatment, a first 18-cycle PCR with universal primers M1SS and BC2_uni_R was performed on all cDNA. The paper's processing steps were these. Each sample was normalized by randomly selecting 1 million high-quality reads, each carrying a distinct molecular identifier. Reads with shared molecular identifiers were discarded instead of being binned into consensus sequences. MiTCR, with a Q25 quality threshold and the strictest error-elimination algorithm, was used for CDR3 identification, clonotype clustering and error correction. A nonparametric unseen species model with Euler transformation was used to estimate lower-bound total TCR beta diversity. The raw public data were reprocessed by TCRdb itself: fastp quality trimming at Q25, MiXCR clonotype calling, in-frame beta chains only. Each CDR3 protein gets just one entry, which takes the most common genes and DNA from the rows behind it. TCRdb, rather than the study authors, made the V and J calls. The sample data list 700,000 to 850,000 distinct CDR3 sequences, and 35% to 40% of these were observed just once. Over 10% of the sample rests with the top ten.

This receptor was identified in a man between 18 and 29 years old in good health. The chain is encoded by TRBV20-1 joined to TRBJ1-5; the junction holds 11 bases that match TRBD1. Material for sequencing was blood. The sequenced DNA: TGCAGTGCTGGGGACAGGGGGATCGATCAGCCCCAGCATTTT. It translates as CSAGDRGIDQPQHF.